The T cell receptor (beta chain) under discussion was sequenced for a study of control samples from healthy donors and cancer patients. The assay was immunoSEQ multiplex PCR, and TCRdb's table has in-frame clones only and misses some. Of roughly 150,000 clones in the sample, about 86% were seen once. There are 14 residues in the CDR3. CDR1 is MNHEY, CDR2 SVGAGI, per germline. Trimming removed 6 bases from V and 1 base from J, with 10 bases in between. The TCR comes from a young man in good health. The sequencing input was blood. This chain uses TRBV6-5 with TRBJ1-3; D is uncertain. The CDR3 nucleotides are TGTGCCAGCAGAAGGGCCTTTTCTGGAAACACCATATATTTT. It codes for CASRRAFSGNTIYF.